A single sample gave rise to the 22 T cell receptor beta chains below, sequenced in a study of cytomegalovirus exposure and HLA in healthy donors. Using immunoSEQ multiplex PCR, the repertoire was profiled, and TCRdb retains in-frame clones only, with some absent. The table has some 150,000 clones, approximately 90% seen once. The material sequenced was PBMCs. Receptors were obtained from a woman in her twenties or thirties in good health and CMV-seropositive.

The V and J genes are TRBV27 and TRBJ2-1; a possible D gene is TRBD2 (5 bases). This CDR3 has 13 residues. The germline gives CDR1 MNHEY, CDR2 SMNVEV (reference sequence). The V gene lost 2 bases and the J gene lost 6 bases, with 8 bases spanning the gap. The chain's CDR3 is CASSLKRANEQFF. In DNA form, the CDR3 reads TGTGCCAGCAGTTTAAAGAGGGCCAATGAGCAGTTCTTC.

The CDR3: CASSQDPGGTDTQYF. CDR3 bases: TGCGCCAGCAGCCAAGATCCGGGGGGCACAGATACGCAGTATTTT. The gene calls are TRBV4-1 and TRBJ2-3; TRBD2 is a possible D gene (6 bases). V was trimmed by 0 bases and J by 1 base, leaving 8 bases between them. Germline-derived CDR1 and CDR2 are MGHRA and YSYEKL. This CDR3 region has 15 residues.

As concerns this clone: A junction end diverges from the germline sequence, so it may reflect a read error. The rearrangement links TRBV27 to TRBJ2-1; D ambiguous. The CDR3 is 12 residues long. Germline CDR1 reads MNHEY; CDR2 reads SMNVEV (reference sequence). The CDR3 sequence: CASSYRGLEQFF. The CDR3 DNA is TGTGCCAGTAGTTATAGAGGCCTTGAGCAGTTCTTC.

The J gene is TRBJ1-1, the V gene TRBV15, with D possibly TRBD1 on 5 matching bases. Per germline, CDR1 LNHNV and CDR2 YYDKDF (reference sequence). V was pared by 1 base and J by 4 bases, with 13 bases between. This CDR3 comprises 15 residues. CDR3 bases: TGTGCCACCAGCAGAGTCAGGGCCGGGCCCACTGAAGCTTTCTTT. Its protein is CATSRVRAGPTEAFF.

This chain links TRBV5-4 with TRBJ2-3, with 8 positions matching TRBD2. Germline CDR1 and CDR2: SGHNT and YYREEE (reference sequence). This CDR3 is 16 amino acids long. V lost 3 bases, J lost 2 bases, and 8 bases stayed unmatched. CDR3 sequence (DNA): TGTGCCAGCAGCTGGGGGACTAGTCAGCTCACAGATACGCAGTATTTT. Amino acids: CASSWGTSQLTDTQYF.

V gene TRBV11-2 combines with J gene TRBJ2-7, with TRBD1 identical over 10 bases. Germline V gene data show CDR1 as SGHAT and CDR2 as FQNNGV. Trimming at V came to 1 base and at J to 9 bases, leaving 9 bases not matched to a gene. The CDR3 runs to 15 residues. CDR3 sequence reads: CASSLAPGQGVPQYF. CDR3 DNA: TGTGCCAGCAGCTTAGCCCCAGGACAGGGGGTACCGCAGTACTTC.

This chain joins TRBV6-5 and TRBJ2-7; the D gene is possibly TRBD2 (6 bases). Germline lookup yields CDR1 MNHEY and CDR2 SVGAGI. The CDR3 is 15 amino acids. V gave up 6 bases and J gave up 3 bases, with 18 bases separating them. The CDR3 loop is CASSSGSSPDYEQYF. The CDR3 DNA follows: TGTGCCAGCAGCAGCGGGTCCAGTCCTGACTACGAGCAGTACTTC.

The rearrangement links TRBV28 to TRBJ1-5; D ambiguous. The V gene lost 7 bases and the J gene lost 8 bases, with 12 bases spanning the gap. Germline-derived CDR1 and CDR2 are MDHEN and SYDVKM. The CDR3 has 12 residues. The CDR3 region is CASTPSGKPQHF. In DNA, the CDR3 is TGTGCCAGCACCCCGAGCGGGAAGCCCCAGCATTTT. Looking up the rest from reference TRBV28 and TRBJ1-5 gives the full variable domain: DVKVTQSSRYLVKRTGEKVFLECVQDMDHENMFWYRQDPGLGLRLIYFSYDVKMKEKGDIPEGYSVSREKKERFSLILESASTNQTSMYLCASTPSGKPQHFGDGTRLSIL.

The J gene is TRBJ2-1, the V gene TRBV18; 11 positions agree with TRBD2. Germline V CDR1 and CDR2: KGHSH, LQKENI. V gave up 8 bases and J gave up 9 bases; unmatched junction bases: 9. This CDR3 spans 14 amino acids. CDR3 region: CASGRTSGFTEQFF. CDR3 sequence (DNA): TGTGCCAGCGGACGGACTAGCGGGTTTACTGAGCAGTTCTTC.

The CDR3 is CASSARLGTLSGNTIYF. The DNA of the CDR3 is TGTGCCAGCAGCGCCAGACTCGGGACACTCTCTGGAAACACCATATATTTT. The gene calls are TRBV9 and TRBJ1-3; the D gene is possibly TRBD1 (6 bases). The CDR3 sequence is 17 residues long. Germline CDR1 SGDLS, CDR2 YYNGEE. V lost 3 bases to trimming and J lost 0 bases, with 16 bases between them.

V is TRBV9 and J is TRBJ1-3, with TRBD1 matching 7 bases. V dropped 0 bases and J dropped 3; count of bases not matched to a gene: 6. Per germline, CDR1 SGDLS and CDR2 YYNGEE. The CDR3 length is 16 residues. The CDR3: CASSVDTGAVGNTIYF. The CDR3 nucleotides read TGTGCCAGCAGCGTAGATACAGGGGCTGTTGGAAACACCATATATTTT. The full variable domain, completed using reference TRBV9 and TRBJ1-3, is DSGVTQTPKHLITATGQRVTLRCSPRSGDLSVYWYQQSLDQGLQFLIQYYNGEERAKGNILERFSAQQFPDLHSELNLSSLELGDSALYFCASSVDTGAVGNTIYFGEGSWLTVV.

V usage is TRBV28 and J usage is TRBJ2-7; the D is unclear. Germline CDR1 and CDR2: MDHEN and SYDVKM. CDR3 length: 13 residues. The V end was cut by 4 bases, the J end by 6 bases, with 13 bases between. Here the CDR3 DNA reads TGTGCCAGCAGTTCCGCTCGAGCTGGCGAGCAGTACTTC. This gives the protein CASSSARAGEQYF.

This chain uses TRBV7-6 with TRBJ2-7, with a possible D match to TRBD2 (7 bases). CDR3 length: 14 amino acids. CDR1 is SGHVS and CDR2 is FNYEAQ in the germline V gene. V lost 2 bases and J 4 bases, leaving 12 bases between the germline ends. The CDR3 loop reads CASSLRGGGYEQYF. CDR3 bases: TGTGCCAGCAGCTTAAGGGGGGGAGGTTACGAGCAGTACTTC.

The chain is built from TRBV19 and TRBJ1-4; D ambiguous. Germline V gene data show CDR1 as LNHDA and CDR2 as SQIVND (reference sequence). The CDR3 spans 15 residues. The germline V and J ends were trimmed by 5 bases and 0 bases, with 10 bases remaining between them. This chain's CDR3 is CASSLHTATNEKLFF. CDR3 DNA sequence: TGTGCCAGTAGTCTCCATACAGCAACTAATGAAAAACTGTTTTTT.

This chain connects TRBV9 to TRBJ1-1; weak D call: TRBD1 (6 bases). Between the trimmed V and J ends, which lost 2 bases and 5 bases, there was a span of 16 bases. Germline loops: CDR1 SGDLS, CDR2 YYNGEE. This CDR3 comprises 15 residues. The CDR3 sequence is CASSVGGAVDTEAFF. The CDR3 bases are TGTGCCAGCAGCGTCGGGGGGGCGGTAGATACTGAAGCTTTCTTT.

The chain is built from TRBV11-3 and TRBJ2-2; 9 positions agree with TRBD1. The CDR3 sequence is 17 residues long. J gave up 6 bases and V 2 bases, and 10 bases lay outside the gene matches. Germline-derived CDR1 and CDR2 are SGHNT and YENEEA. This CDR3 reads CASSLLRGQGYPGELFF. DNA for the CDR3: TGTGCCAGCAGCTTATTGAGGGGACAGGGATATCCCGGGGAGCTGTTTTTT.

J is TRBJ2-1 and V is TRBV7-9; TRBD2 matches at 12 bases. Trimming took 5 bases from V and 7 from J; bases not matched to a gene: 3. Looked up from germline, CDR1 is SEHNR and CDR2 is FQNEAQ (reference sequence). The CDR3 spans 14 residues. The CDR3 coding sequence is TGTGCCAGCAGCCAACTAGCGGGGGGAAATGAGCAGTTCTTC. The encoded protein is CASSQLAGGNEQFF.

This clone has more than one count but fewer than ten. Additional DNA sequences in this sample encode the identical CDR3. The CDR3 coding sequence is TGTGCCAGCAGTCCCGGGGGCTACGAGCAGTACTTC. Amino acid sequence: CASSPGGYEQYF. The chain couples TRBV28 to TRBJ2-7; possibly TRBD2 for D (6 bases). Trimming took 5 bases from V and 3 from J, leaving 8 bases between them. Germline assignment: CDR1 MDHEN and CDR2 SYDVKM. The CDR3 runs 12 residues.

The gene calls are TRBV28 and TRBJ1-5, with D possibly being TRBD1 (6 bases). V dropped 6 bases and J dropped 2 bases, with 11 bases sitting between them. Germline assignment: CDR1 MDHEN and CDR2 SYDVKM. The CDR3 length is 14 residues. The CDR3 spells CASRTGYGNQPQHF. The CDR3 DNA follows: TGTGCCAGCAGAACAGGGTATGGCAATCAGCCCCAGCATTTT.

The rearrangement links TRBV6-5 to TRBJ1-5, with TRBD1 identical over 7 bases. Germline trimming cut 2 bases from V and 5 bases from J; bases unmatched to any gene: 3. Germline V gives CDR1 MNHEY, CDR2 SVGAGI. The CDR3 contains 14 residues. The CDR3 is CASSYQGVDQPQHF. DNA of the CDR3: TGTGCCAGCAGTTACCAGGGGGTCGATCAGCCCCAGCATTTT.

The chain couples TRBV29-1 to TRBJ1-1; D remains unclear. Germline-derived CDR1 and CDR2 are SQVTM and ANQGSEA. The CDR3 is made up of 10 amino acids. V shed 4 bases and J shed 8 bases, with 8 bases lying between them. The CDR3 is CSVAEAEAFF. The DNA of the CDR3 is TGCAGCGTTGCGGAGGCCGAAGCTTTCTTT.

This clone has only a few counts. The rearrangement uses TRBV6-6 and TRBJ2-5; 14 bases map to TRBD2. V was clipped by 8 bases and J by 4 bases; unmatched bases: 3. CDR3 length: 14 residues. Germline-derived CDR1 and CDR2 are MNHNY and SVGAGI (reference sequence). CDR3 DNA: TGTGCCAGCCGGACTAGCGGGGGGTTAGAGACCCAGTACTTC. Protein: CASRTSGGLETQYF.